Given below is one TCR beta chain in context. Its antigen is not identified. Per the germline V gene, CDR1 is SGHAT and CDR2 is FQNNGV. V lost 3 bases to trimming and J lost 10 bases; unmatched junction nucleotides: 23. There are 18 residues in the CDR3. Some clones are missing from TCRdb's copy, which holds only in-frame ones; the method was immunoSEQ multiplex PCR. The table lists 110,000 to 150,000 clones, just over 90% of them singletons. The data belong to a study of cytomegalovirus exposure and HLA in healthy donors. Whole-study results and caveats: There were some public TCRs occurring in many donors, but most TCR sequences were rare. Clusters of TCRs from the first cohort tended to co-occur in the 120 or so validation repertoires (as a later analysis found). Reports credit the classifier with highly specific, highly sensitive diagnosis of cytomegalovirus status. The investigators catalogued about 170 TCR beta chains as cytomegalovirus-associated.

The chain recombines TRBV11-2 with TRBJ1-2; 7 bases line up with TRBD1. The source material was PBMCs. The clonotype originates from a man aged 18 to 29 in good health and CMV-seronegative. CDR3 DNA sequence: TGTGCCAGCAGCTTGGTTTACAGGGGCGCCCAGGGCTCCTTTGACTACACCTTC. Its protein product is CASSLVYRGAQGSFDYTF.